A selection of T cell receptor beta chains follows, all from one sample in a study of T cells in Graves' hyperthyroidism and ophthalmopathy. TCRdb fed the multiplex PCR reads into MiXCR, producing one record per CDR3 protein. The table has 160,000 or so distinct CDR3 sequences, 9.4% seen once. The specimen sequenced was blood. These receptors were obtained from a young woman with Graves' hyperthyroidism that later progressed to Graves' ophthalmopathy. Both conserved end residues are part of each CDR3. The D gene is left open where the match is weak. For some rows the clone size is stated as once, few or many, or as a class when expanded; others skip it.

>many|TRBJ1-1|TRBV20-1|NA
CSASDRLLNTEAFF
TGCAGTGCAAGCGACCGCTTATTGAACACTGAAGCTTTCTTT
>many|TRBJ1-6|TRBV3-1|TRBD1
CASSQGQFESPLHF
TGTGCCAGCAGCCAGGGACAGTTTGAGTCACCCCTCCACTTT
>many|TRBJ2-7|TRBV20-1|NA
CSAKGTFSYEQYF
TGCAGTGCTAAGGGGACCTTCTCCTACGAGCAGTACTTC
>many|TRBJ2-6|TRBV20-1|NA
CSARDLISGANVLTF
TGCAGTGCTAGAGATCTGATCTCTGGGGCCAACGTCCTGACTTTC
>many|TRBJ2-5|TRBV29-1|TRBD1
CSVSPGTGGKTQYF
TGCAGCGTATCTCCGGGGACAGGGGGCAAGACCCAGTACTTC
>NA|TRBJ2-3|TRBV4-1|TRBD2
CASSQVSKRGSTDTQYF
TGCGCCAGCAGCCAAGTTAGTAAGCGGGGGTCCACAGATACGCAGTATTTT
>many|TRBJ2-3|TRBV10-3|NA
CAISWSPDTQYF
TGTGCCATCAGCTGGTCCCCAGATACGCAGTATTTT
>NA|TRBJ2-1|TRBV11-3|TRBD1
CASSLEVPGQGSSYNEQFF
TGTGCCAGCAGCTTAGAGGTCCCGGGACAGGGGAGCTCCTACAATGAGCAGTTCTTC
>many|TRBJ2-7|TRBV20-1|NA
CSARGDTDYEQYF
TGCAGTGCTAGGGGGGACACGGACTACGAGCAGTACTTC
>NA|TRBJ2-3|TRBV4-2|TRBD1
CASSQDRTGLTDTQYF
TGTGCCAGCAGCCAAGACCGGACAGGGCTTACAGATACGCAGTATTTT
>few|TRBJ1-2|TRBV13|NA
CASRIGGGPRKWNYGYTF
TGTGCCAGCAGGATAGGGGGTGGACCGCGGAAGTGGAACTATGGCTACACCTTC
>NA|TRBJ2-1|TRBV19|NA
CASSIFSPGPRTYNEQFF
TGTGCCAGTAGTATTTTTTCACCGGGACCGAGGACCTACAATGAGCAGTTCTTC
>many|TRBJ1-1|TRBV7-9|TRBD1
CASSRPGGTLNTEAFF
TGTGCCAGCAGCCGACCAGGGGGCACCCTGAACACTGAAGCTTTCTTT
>many|TRBJ2-7|TRBV28|TRBD2
CASAESGSWAYEQYF
TGTGCCAGCGCAGAGAGCGGGAGTTGGGCCTACGAGCAGTACTTC
>few|TRBJ1-5|TRBV5-6|NA
CASSLLASNQPQHF
TGTGCCAGCAGCTTGTTGGCAAGCAATCAGCCCCAGCATTTT
>many|TRBJ1-2|TRBV2|NA
CASVANYGYTF
TGTGCCAGCGTGGCTAACTATGGCTACACCTTC
>many|TRBJ1-2|TRBV6-5|TRBD1
CASSSGQGRGGYTF
TGTGCCAGCAGTTCCGGACAGGGAAGGGGCGGCTACACCTTC
>many|TRBJ2-1|TRBV10-3|NA
CAISESRGVGIFYNEQFF
TGTGCCATCAGTGAGTCTCGAGGGGTAGGGATTTTCTACAATGAGCAGTTCTTC
>many|TRBJ1-2|TRBV28|TRBD1
CASSFFRQGRYGYTF
TGTGCCAGCAGTTTTTTTCGACAGGGGCGCTATGGCTACACCTTC
>many|TRBJ2-2|TRBV7-8|TRBD1
CASSRPGTGPNTGELFF
TGTGCCAGCAGCCGGCCCGGGACAGGGCCAAACACCGGGGAGCTGTTTTTT
>many|TRBJ2-1|TRBV28|NA
CASREGQIPNEQFF
TGTGCCAGCAGGGAGGGACAGATACCCAATGAGCAGTTCTTC
>many|TRBJ1-1|TRBV29-1|NA
CSVDRRLNTEAFF
TGCAGCGTTGATCGGCGGTTGAACACTGAAGCTTTCTTT
>many|TRBJ1-5|TRBV7-9|NA
CASTEGGSNQPQHF
TGTGCCAGCACCGAAGGGGGGTCCAATCAGCCCCAGCATTTT
>NA|TRBJ2-2|TRBV11-1|NA
CASSLVVSGAGELFF
TGTGCCAGCAGCTTAGTGGTTAGCGGAGCCGGGGAGCTGTTTTTT
>NA|TRBJ2-1|TRBV11-3|NA
CASSLAVLGEQFF
TGTGCCAGCAGCTTAGCCGTCTTGGGTGAGCAGTTCTTC
>many|TRBJ1-2|TRBV14|NA
CASSQTNYGYTF
TGTGCCAGCAGCCAAACTAACTATGGCTACACCTTC
>many|TRBJ2-5|TRBV7-9|TRBD1
CASSLRTGFQETQYF
TGTGCCAGCAGCTTAAGGACAGGGTTCCAAGAGACCCAGTACTTC